This entry lists 12 T cell receptor beta chains sequenced from one sample in a study of cytomegalovirus exposure and HLA in healthy donors. The protocol was immunoSEQ multiplex PCR, while the TCRdb copy is restricted to in-frame clones and leaves out a portion. The sample holds about 64,000 clones, 85% to 90% seen once. The source material was PBMCs. These receptors originate from a woman under 30 in good health and CMV-seronegative.

This clone was seen a few times. The rearrangement links TRBV2 to TRBJ1-2, with unresolved D. Looked up from germline, CDR1 is SNHLY and CDR2 is FYNNEI. V was clipped by 8 bases and J by 7 bases, with 20 bases between them. The CDR3 runs 14 residues. CDR3 sequence: CASGTSIGLSGYTF. The CDR3 coding sequence is TGTGCCAGCGGAACAAGCATCGGGTTGTCTGGCTACACCTTC.

This clone occurred a few times. The chain joins TRBV6-1 to TRBJ2-1; 16 positions agree with TRBD2. V gave up 4 bases and J gave up 8 bases; unmatched junction bases: 5. CDR1 and CDR2 (germline): MNHNS, SASEGT. The CDR3 loop spans 16 amino acids. The CDR3 loop is CASSVSGTSGGDEQFF. CDR3 DNA: TGTGCCAGCAGTGTCTCCGGGACTAGCGGGGGGGATGAGCAGTTCTTC.

The rearrangement links TRBV30 to TRBJ1-2, with TRBD1 matching over 8 bases. Germline values: CDR1 GTSNPN, CDR2 SVGIG (reference sequence). CDR3 length equals 14 residues. Trimming cost V 3 bases and J 4 bases; bases outside gene matches: 7. This CDR3 reads CAWSSRGRIYGYTF. The CDR3 nucleotides are TGTGCCTGGAGCTCCAGGGGGCGAATCTATGGCTACACCTTC.

This clone was seen just once. The rearrangement joins TRBV13 to TRBJ2-7; D call uncertain. The V gene lost 4 bases and the J gene lost 4 bases, with 14 bases spanning the gap. The CDR3 runs 14 residues. Germline V lookup: CDR1 PRHDT, CDR2 FYEKMQ (reference sequence). The CDR3 DNA sequence: TGTGCCAGCAGCTCGTCGGGTCAAGAGTACGAGCAGTACTTC. Residues: CASSSSGQEYEQYF.

This clone was observed a handful of times. The chain combines TRBV7-6 with TRBJ2-2; D may be TRBD2 (7 bases). CDR1 SGHVS and CDR2 FNYEAQ come from the germline V gene. V was clipped by 1 base and J by 4 bases, with 13 bases between them. The CDR3 has 16 residues. CDR3 DNA sequence: TGTGCCAGCAGCTTAGGCGGTGGGGGGGCCACCGGGGAGCTGTTTTTT. Its translation is CASSLGGGGATGELFF. The full variable domain, in which reference TRBV7-6 and TRBJ2-2 provide the parts outside the CDR3, is GAGVSQSPRYKVTKRGQDVALRCDPISGHVSLYWYRQALGQGPEFLTYFNYEAQQDKSGLPNDRFSAERPEGSISTLTIQRTEQRDSAMYRCASSLGGGGATGELFFGEGSRLTVL.

The chain is built from TRBV5-4 and TRBJ2-1; TRBD2 might be the D (5 bases). This CDR3 has 14 amino acids. V was trimmed by 5 bases and J by 7 bases, leaving 16 bases between them. CDR1 is SGHNT and CDR2 is YYREEE in the germline V gene (reference sequence). The CDR3 nucleotides are TGTGCCAGCAGTCTAGAGGGCCCCTTGAATGAGCAGTTCTTC. Protein: CASSLEGPLNEQFF.

The genes are TRBV5-1 and TRBJ2-3; 9 bases fit TRBD1. CDR1 SGHRS and CDR2 YFSETQ come from the germline V gene. Unmatched junction bases numbered 3, after V lost 2 bases and J lost 2 bases. The CDR3 length is 15 residues. For the CDR3, the DNA is TGCGCCAGCAGCTTCGGGACAGGGAACACAGATACGCAGTATTTT. Translated, it gives CASSFGTGNTDTQYF.

The V and J genes are TRBV10-3 and TRBJ2-7, with TRBD2 matching over 10 bases. CDR3 length: 14 amino acids. The germline V gene encodes CDR1 ENHRY and CDR2 SYGVKD. V shed 5 bases and J 2 bases; nucleotides not matched to a gene: 3. For the CDR3, the DNA is TGTGCCATCAGTAGCGGGAGGGCCACCTACGAGCAGTACTTC. This translates into CAISSGRATYEQYF.

The CDR3 is CASSLARDSNPNTGELFF. CDR3 in DNA: TGCGCCAGCAGCTTGGCCAGGGACAGCAATCCGAACACCGGGGAGCTGTTTTTT. The rearrangement links TRBV5-1 to TRBJ2-2; 7 positions match TRBD1. This CDR3 spans 18 amino acids. V dropped 0 bases and J dropped 0; count of bases not matched to a gene: 8. Germline V CDR1 and CDR2: SGHRS, YFSETQ.

The rearrangement uses TRBV5-1 and TRBJ2-7; 8 positions agree with TRBD1. The CDR3 length is 17 residues. CDR1 is SGHRS, CDR2 YFSETQ, per germline. After removal of 0 bases from V and 2 bases from J, the junction contained 10 bases not matched to a gene. The DNA for the CDR3 is TGCGCCAGCAGCTTGGCGCTCCAGGGGGCGCGGGCCTACGAGCAGTACTTC. This sequence encodes CASSLALQGARAYEQYF.

The chain links TRBV4-1 to TRBJ2-7; D ambiguous. The length of the CDR3 is 13 residues. V lost 1 base and J 4 bases, leaving 8 bases between the germline ends. Germline values: CDR1 MGHRA, CDR2 YSYEKL. CDR3: CASSQVPGYEQYF. The DNA for the CDR3 is TGCGCCAGCAGCCAAGTCCCCGGGTACGAGCAGTACTTC.

This sequence joins TRBV2 and TRBJ2-3; TRBD2 matches 15 bases. CDR1 is SNHLY, CDR2 FYNNEI, per germline. This CDR3 comprises 20 residues. V lost 4 bases and J lost 0; bases outside the gene matches: 11. This CDR3 is CASSGTGLAGGITSTDTQYF. The CDR3, as DNA: TGTGCCAGCAGTGGAACGGGACTAGCGGGGGGCATTACTAGCACAGATACGCAGTATTTT.